This TCR beta chain was found in a study of blood T cell repertoires in COVID-19. This clone was recorded a few times. CDR1 is SGHAT, CDR2 FQNNGV, per germline. The length of the CDR3 is 15 residues. The V end was cut by 5 bases, the J end by 4 bases, with 18 bases between. Original processing notes: Estimation of nucleated cell counts relied on the amplification of reference gene primers. TCRdb's copy holds only in-frame clones and misses some; the assay was immunoSEQ multiplex PCR. That table supplies the V and J calls and clone size; D and trimming were determined from the DNA. The sample yields 310,000 or so clones, 70% to 90% seen once. Enrollees, roughly 18 to 89 years old, lived in approximately 24 US areas. The study counted Cohort 3 donors as recovered given two negative PCRs, clearance, or symptom resolution.

The TCR sequence derives from a woman aged 30 to 39 who had recovered from COVID-19. The genes are TRBV11-2 and TRBJ2-7, with a weak D call TRBD2 (6 bases). The source material was PBMCs or T cells enriched from blood (not recorded which). CDR3 sequence reads: CASSPPGGATYEQYF. DNA of the CDR3: TGTGCCAGCAGCCCTCCGGGCGGGGCGACTTACGAGCAGTACTTC.